This TCR beta chain was sequenced for a study of T cell responses to AZD1222 COVID-19 vaccine. Study-wide results and caveats: Elevations in Spike-specific TCR breadth and depth followed administration of two AZD1222 doses. The donor group comprised mostly white British people and more females; the analysis possibly underestimated clonal diversity. The peak T cell response came first, and repertoires were sampled only after it.

A note on this clone: What it binds is not known.

Assay: immunoSEQ multiplex PCR; the TCRdb copy retains only in-frame clones and omits some. The data contain 95,000 to 130,000 clones, 90% to 95% of them singletons. This specimen consisted of peripheral blood, obtained on day 0 of AZD1222 vaccination. This receptor was obtained from an adult in good health.

The CDR3 DNA sequence: TGTGCCAGCAGTACGCAACAGGGGATCAGCCAGCCCCAGCATTTT. Residues: CASSTQQGISQPQHF. This rearrangement joins TRBV6-5 to TRBJ1-5, with TRBD1 matching 7 bases. The length of the CDR3 is 15 residues. CDR1 is MNHEY, CDR2 SVGAGI, per germline. The V segment lost 5 bases and the J segment 7 bases; nucleotides outside the gene matches: 11.